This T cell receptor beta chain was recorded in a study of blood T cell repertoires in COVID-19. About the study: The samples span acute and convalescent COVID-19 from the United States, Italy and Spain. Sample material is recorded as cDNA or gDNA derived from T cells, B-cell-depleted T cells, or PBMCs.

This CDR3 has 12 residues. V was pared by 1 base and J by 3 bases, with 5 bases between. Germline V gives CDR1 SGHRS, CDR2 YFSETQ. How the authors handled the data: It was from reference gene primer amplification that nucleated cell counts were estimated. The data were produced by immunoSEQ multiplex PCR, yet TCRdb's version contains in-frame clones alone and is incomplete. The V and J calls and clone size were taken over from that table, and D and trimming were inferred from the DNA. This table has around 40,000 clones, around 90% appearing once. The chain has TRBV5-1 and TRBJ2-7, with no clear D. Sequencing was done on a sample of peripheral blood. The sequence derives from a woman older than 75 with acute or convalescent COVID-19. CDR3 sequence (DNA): TGCGCCAGCAGCTTGAATAACTACGAGCAGTACTTC. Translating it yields CASSLNNYEQYF.